Listed below are T cell receptor beta chains from one sample, sequenced in a study of control samples from healthy donors and cancer patients. Sequencing used immunoSEQ multiplex PCR; TCRdb keeps in-frame clones, though not all of them. The profile shows 150,000 to 200,000 clones, 85% to 95% of them singletons. Material for sequencing was blood. The receptors derive from a woman younger than 30 in good health. Each CDR3 is given with its conserved first and last residue. Each record gives: J gene, clone size, V gene, D gene, CDR3 protein, CDR3 DNA. A D gene is named only where the DNA matches it firmly. The size entry is marked missing in some rows and otherwise reads once, few, many or a size class.

>TRBJ1-1|once|TRBV5-5|-
CASSGFRSITNTEAFF
TGTGCCAGCAGCGGGTTTAGGTCTATAACCAACACTGAAGCTTTCTTT
>TRBJ1-1|-|TRBV6-5|-
CASSTREDEAFF
TGTGCCAGCAGTACCAGGGAGGATGAAGCTTTCTTT
>TRBJ2-5|-|TRBV6-2/TRBV6-3|TRBD1
CASSSQTGGSETQYF
TGTGCCAGCAGTTCCCAAACAGGGGGCTCAGAGACCCAGTACTTC
>TRBJ1-2|-|TRBV11-2|-
CASSLVQGYGYTF
TGTGCCAGCAGCTTAGTACAGGGCTATGGCTACACCTTC
>TRBJ2-6|-|TRBV11-2|-
CASSGPTSWGANVLTF
TGTGCCAGCAGTGGCCCCACTTCCTGGGGGGCCAACGTCCTGACTTTC
>TRBJ1-1|-|TRBV2|-
CASTRRGTAEAFF
TGTGCCAGCACCAGAAGAGGGACCGCTGAAGCTTTCTTT
>TRBJ2-1|-|TRBV11-3|TRBD2
CASSLRTRSVYNEQFF
TGTGCCAGCAGCTTAAGGACTAGGAGTGTTTACAATGAGCAGTTCTTC
>TRBJ2-3|-|TRBV5-1|-
CASSLDPGGDTQYF
TGCGCCAGCAGCTTGGATCCCGGCGGTGATACGCAGTATTTT
>TRBJ1-1|-|TRBV6-6|-
CASSYRVGVAFF
TGTGCCAGCAGTTATAGAGTTGGGGTGGCTTTCTTT
>TRBJ1-1|-|TRBV4-1|-
CASSRGWRSEAFF
TGCGCCAGCAGCCGAGGGTGGAGGTCTGAAGCTTTCTTT
>TRBJ1-5|-|TRBV19|-
CASSQWKGGNQPQHF
TGTGCCAGTAGTCAATGGAAAGGTGGCAATCAGCCCCAGCATTTT
>TRBJ1-2|once|TRBV18|-
CASSQDRTNYGYTF
TGTGCCAGCTCACAGGACAGAACTAACTATGGCTACACCTTC
>TRBJ2-1|-|TRBV15|-
CATSPNPGTTFF
TGTGCCACCAGCCCAAATCCGGGTACCACGTTCTTC
>TRBJ1-1|-|TRBV6-2/TRBV6-3|-
CASSYDFRSDNTEAFF
TGTGCCAGCAGTTACGATTTCAGGTCCGACAACACTGAAGCTTTCTTT
>TRBJ2-1|-|TRBV3-1/TRBV3-2|TRBD2
CASSQLAGGGNEQFF
TGTGCCAGCAGCCAGCTAGCGGGGGGTGGAAATGAGCAGTTCTTC
>TRBJ1-2|once|TRBV2|-
CARRQDVNYGYTF
TGTGCCAGACGACAGGACGTTAACTATGGCTACACCTTC
>TRBJ2-1|-|TRBV14|-
CASSRVMGGSYNEQFF
TGTGCCAGCAGCCGCGTCATGGGCGGCTCCTACAATGAGCAGTTCTTC
>TRBJ2-3|once|TRBV6-1|TRBD2
CASSVGLAGGTDTQYF
TGTGCCAGCAGTGTAGGGCTAGCGGGGGGCACAGATACGCAGTATTTT
>TRBJ1-4|-|TRBV6-6|-
CASSSSGLGVEKLFF
TGTGCCAGCAGCTCCTCCGGTCTAGGGGTTGAAAAACTGTTTTTT
>TRBJ1-5|-|TRBV6-5|-
CASSRGVSNQPQHF
TGTGCCAGCAGCCGTGGAGTAAGCAATCAGCCCCAGCATTTT
>TRBJ2-1|-|TRBV10-2|-
CASGHTDTYYYNEQFF
TGCGCCAGCGGCCACACTGACACTTACTACTACAATGAGCAGTTCTTC
>TRBJ1-2|-|TRBV28|TRBD1
CAISRDRTYGYTF
TGTGCCATCAGTAGGGACAGGACCTATGGCTACACCTTC
>TRBJ2-4|-|TRBV20-1|TRBD1
CSASQGVAKNIQYF
TGCAGTGCTAGTCAGGGGGTGGCCAAAAACATTCAGTACTTC
>TRBJ1-6|-|TRBV3-1/TRBV3-2|-
CASSLWGFGQSKSPLHF
TGTGCCAGCAGCCTTTGGGGTTTTGGACAGTCGAAATCACCCCTCCACTTT
>TRBJ1-3|-|TRBV6-5|-
CASSYHPGSGNTIYF
TGTGCCAGCAGTTACCACCCAGGCTCTGGAAACACCATATATTTT
>TRBJ2-3|-|TRBV7-3|-
CASSLIGTDTQYF
TGTGCCAGCAGCTTGATTGGCACAGATACGCAGTATTTT
>TRBJ1-5|-|TRBV6-5|-
CASSYSMPEYQPQHF
TGTGCCAGCAGTTACTCGATGCCCGAATATCAGCCCCAGCATTTT
>TRBJ2-7|once|TRBV11-2|TRBD2
CASSPGGGRASGYYEQYF
TGTGCCAGCAGCCCCGGTGGCGGGAGGGCTAGCGGTTACTACGAGCAGTACTTC
>TRBJ1-2|-|TRBV9|-
CASSAIRGRRLDGYTF
TGTGCCAGCAGCGCAATAAGGGGACGGCGGCTGGACGGCTACACCTTC
>TRBJ1-2|once|TRBV11-2|-
CASSFTGWSGYTF
TGTGCCAGCAGCTTTACAGGGTGGAGTGGCTACACCTTC
>TRBJ1-2|-|TRBV25-1|-
CASSEGGGYTF
TGTGCCAGCAGCGAGGGTGGAGGCTACACCTTC
>TRBJ1-1|-|TRBV11-3|-
CASSLGEVEAFF
TGTGCCAGCAGCTTAGGCGAGGTTGAAGCTTTCTTT
>TRBJ2-2|-|TRBV7-9|-
CASSSTDRRNTGELFF
TGTGCCAGCAGCTCAACCGACAGGAGGAACACCGGGGAGCTGTTTTTT
>TRBJ2-1|-|TRBV24-1|-
CATSDLSVLEQFF
TGTGCCACCAGTGATTTGTCAGTCCTCGAGCAGTTCTTC
>TRBJ1-1|-|TRBV11-2|-
CASRGLKGVSTEAFF
TGTGCCAGCCGCGGACTAAAAGGGGTGAGCACTGAAGCTTTCTTT
>TRBJ1-1|-|TRBV7-2|-
CASSLGRVNTEAFF
TGTGCCAGCAGCTTAGGTAGGGTGAACACTGAAGCTTTCTTT
>TRBJ2-2|-|TRBV5-1|-
CASSLAMFGMTGELFF
TGCGCCAGCAGCTTGGCGATGTTCGGGATGACCGGGGAGCTGTTTTTT
>TRBJ1-6|-|TRBV11-3|-
CASSWTREVNSPLHF
TGTGCCAGCAGTTGGACCAGGGAAGTCAATTCACCCCTCCACTTT
>TRBJ1-6|-|TRBV21-1|-
CASSKDRAPDYNSPLHF
TGTGCCAGCAGCAAAGATCGGGCCCCCGACTATAATTCACCCCTCCACTTT
>TRBJ1-4|-|TRBV10-3|-
CAISEGVWEPGKLFF
TGTGCCATCAGTGAGGGGGTTTGGGAACCGGGAAAACTGTTTTTT
>TRBJ2-2|-|TRBV6-5|-
CASSYLGQFTGELFF
TGTGCCAGCAGTTACCTAGGACAGTTCACCGGGGAGCTGTTTTTT
>TRBJ1-2|-|TRBV25-1|-
CASSAGSGYTF
TGTGCCAGCAGTGCGGGTAGTGGCTACACCTTC
>TRBJ2-5|-|TRBV29-1|-
CSVEGRLHQETQYF
TGCAGCGTGGAGGGGAGGTTACACCAAGAGACCCAGTACTTC
>TRBJ2-2|-|TRBV5-1|TRBD2
CASSRVPSGGSTGELFF
TGCGCCAGCAGCCGGGTCCCTAGCGGGGGAAGCACCGGGGAGCTGTTTTTT